This TCR beta chain was found in a study of T cell responses to AZD1222 COVID-19 vaccine (dated by TCRdb to about 2021). Context from the whole study: AZD1222 recipients with second doses at about 4 weeks or about 12 weeks were pooled, because spike-specific TCR depth and breadth did not differ between schedules. A total of under 250 trial participants underwent TCR sequencing, of whom about 210 had received two doses of AZD1222 and 26 had received two doses of the MenACWY control vaccine. Trial participants were enrolled by age into 18-55, 56-69 and 70-plus year subgroups, with roughly 150, 30 and 60 TCR-sequenced participants respectively. General findings and caveats noted by the study authors: Nearly half of unique spike-specific TCRs reportedly recognized epitopes outside regions mutated in the B.1.351 and B.1.1.7 variants. No day 14 peak-response samples were available, so repertoires were characterized only after the peak T cell response. The 56-69-year group was small, and its depth increase did not reach significance, likely because of low power. Spike-specific TCR breadth and depth rose significantly after two AZD1222 doses compared with day 0 and with MenACWY recipients. Conclusions about previously exposed vaccinees are limited, since just five or six AZD1222 recipients were seropositive for SARS-CoV-2 at baseline. Vaccine-associated CD4 TCRs spanned the whole spike protein, with dominant responses in regions 160-218 and 743-854. Participants were mostly white British and included more females than males, and it was suggested by the authors that clonal diversity may have been underestimated.

The CDR3 regions of human TCRbeta chains were analyzed by immunosequencing. Per the original workflow: TCRs in the repertoires were compared against a reference library of SARS-CoV-2-specific TCRs that had been generated with the MIRA antigen-specificity platform. Breadth was defined as the fraction of unique TCRs that were SARS-CoV-2-associated. Depth was defined as the fraction of total T cells that were SARS-CoV-2-associated. Using the MIRA data, each spike-specific TCR was mapped to the spike region that the TCR reacts to and placed in a CD4 or CD8 class. Log10-transformed breadth and depth values were compared by one-way ANOVA with Sidak's multiple comparisons tests. The clones in this table, taken by TCRdb from immuneACCESS, are in-frame only. Not every clone is retained; where verified, under half of the shortfall comes from an unresolved V gene, and the cause of the rest is unknown. V, J and clone size derive from that table, while D and trimming were established from the DNA sequence. For this sample the table gives approximately 100,000 clones, of which around 90% were detected only once. Together, the top ten hold 16% of the sample.

Comment on this clone: What this receptor recognizes is not known. No quality values exist for individual bases; no much larger clone is one base distant.

The intended sense of this specimen's time point label: baseline before first vaccination. Samples from vaccinated people were obtained from the UK trials COV001 and COV002, which included a single-blind randomized controlled phase 2/3 trial of AZD1222 (ChAdOx1 nCoV-19) in healthy adults. For TCRbeta chain sequencing, PBMC samples were collected from trial participants at day 0 and at day 28 after the second dose. As encoded in the germline V gene, CDR1 is SNHLY while CDR2 is FYNNEI. V sheds 5 bases and J sheds 1 base, leaving 14 bases between their ends. The CDR3 numbers 15 residues from cysteine through phenylalanine. The retained sequence is limited to the CDR3, 45 bases, with the frame set at the first base.

The sequence was collected from an adult in good health. In this chain, TRBV2 is recombined with TRBJ1-1, and the D gene may be TRBD1, 5 bases matching. The sample was peripheral blood, taken on day 0 of AZD1222 vaccination. The CDR3 protein: CASSLQGVENTEAFF. The base sequence is TGTGCCAGCAGTCTCCAAGGGGTGGAGAACACTGAAGCTTTCTTT.